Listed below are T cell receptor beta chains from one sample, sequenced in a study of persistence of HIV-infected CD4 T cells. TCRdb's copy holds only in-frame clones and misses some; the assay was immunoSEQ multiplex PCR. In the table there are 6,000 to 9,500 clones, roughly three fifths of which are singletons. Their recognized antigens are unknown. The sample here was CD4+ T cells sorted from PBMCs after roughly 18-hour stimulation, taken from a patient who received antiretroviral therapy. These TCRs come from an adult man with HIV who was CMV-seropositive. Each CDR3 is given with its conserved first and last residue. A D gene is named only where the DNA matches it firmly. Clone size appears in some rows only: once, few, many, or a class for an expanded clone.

CDR3 protein: CAWSAGYHYGYTF
CDR3 DNA: TGTGCCTGGAGCGCAGGGTATCACTATGGCTACACCTTC
V gene: TRBV30
clone size: .
D gene: .
J gene: TRBJ1-2

CDR3 protein: CASSIDLESFEAFF
CDR3 DNA: TGTGCCAGTAGTATAGATCTGGAGTCTTTTGAAGCTTTCTTT
V gene: TRBV19
clone size: medium-sized
D gene: .
J gene: TRBJ1-1

CDR3 protein: CASSPGQGPNQPQHF
CDR3 DNA: TGTGCCAGCAGTCCAGGACAGGGGCCTAATCAGCCCCAGCATTTT
V gene: TRBV5-5
clone size: once
D gene: TRBD1
J gene: TRBJ1-5

CDR3 protein: CAQNGAWETQYF
CDR3 DNA: TGTGCCCAAAACGGGGCATGGGAGACCCAGTACTTC
V gene: TRBV30
clone size: few
D gene: .
J gene: TRBJ2-5

CDR3 protein: CASSLDGYNSPLHF
CDR3 DNA: TGTGCCAGCAGCTTAGACGGGTATAATTCACCCCTCCACTTT
V gene: TRBV7-2
clone size: .
D gene: .
J gene: TRBJ1-6

CDR3 protein: CASSVGSRGDTQYF
CDR3 DNA: TGTGCCAGCAGCGTAGGATCTCGAGGGGATACGCAGTATTTT
V gene: TRBV7-2
clone size: .
D gene: .
J gene: TRBJ2-3

CDR3 protein: CASSFSQDHQETQYF
CDR3 DNA: TGCGCCAGCAGCTTCTCTCAGGACCACCAAGAGACCCAGTACTTC
V gene: TRBV5-1
clone size: few
D gene: .
J gene: TRBJ2-5

CDR3 protein: CASSIGSPMGEQYF
CDR3 DNA: TGTGCCAGTAGTATCGGGTCCCCTATGGGCGAGCAGTACTTC
V gene: TRBV19
clone size: .
D gene: .
J gene: TRBJ2-7

CDR3 protein: CASNSGRANEQFF
CDR3 DNA: TGTGCCAGTAATAGCGGGAGGGCCAATGAGCAGTTCTTC
V gene: TRBV19
clone size: few
D gene: TRBD2
J gene: TRBJ2-1

CDR3 protein: CASSPQGAIYEQYF
CDR3 DNA: TGTGCCAGCAGCCCCCAGGGGGCGATCTACGAGCAGTACTTC
V gene: TRBV27
clone size: few
D gene: TRBD1
J gene: TRBJ2-7

CDR3 protein: CAWSIREKLFF
CDR3 DNA: TGTGCCTGGAGTATAAGGGAAAAACTGTTTTTT
V gene: TRBV30
clone size: few
D gene: .
J gene: TRBJ1-4

CDR3 protein: CASKNSPTEAFF
CDR3 DNA: TGTGCCAGTAAAAACAGCCCCACTGAAGCTTTCTTT
V gene: TRBV19
clone size: .
D gene: .
J gene: TRBJ1-1

CDR3 protein: CASSPQIYRDLAKNIQYF
CDR3 DNA: TGTGCCAGTAGTCCTCAAATTTACAGGGATCTAGCCAAAAACATTCAGTACTTC
V gene: TRBV19
clone size: once
D gene: .
J gene: TRBJ2-4

CDR3 protein: CASSPRTGNSPLHF
CDR3 DNA: TGTGCCAGCAGTCCCCGGACAGGGAATTCACCCCTCCACTTT
V gene: TRBV27
clone size: .
D gene: TRBD1
J gene: TRBJ1-6

CDR3 protein: CSVWDGNQPQHF
CDR3 DNA: TGCAGCGTTTGGGACGGTAATCAGCCCCAGCATTTT
V gene: TRBV29-1
clone size: .
D gene: .
J gene: TRBJ1-5

CDR3 protein: CASSLDTDTQYF
CDR3 DNA: TGTGCCAGTAGCTTAGACACAGATACGCAGTATTTT
V gene: TRBV19
clone size: .
D gene: .
J gene: TRBJ2-3

CDR3 protein: CASSLGDRGYQPQHF
CDR3 DNA: TGTGCCAGCAGCTTAGGGGACAGGGGCTATCAGCCCCAGCATTTT
V gene: TRBV7-9
clone size: .
D gene: TRBD1
J gene: TRBJ1-5

CDR3 protein: CASSPDRGEFYEQYF
CDR3 DNA: TGTGCCAGCAGCCCCGACAGGGGCGAATTTTACGAGCAGTACTTC
V gene: TRBV7-2
clone size: .
D gene: TRBD1
J gene: TRBJ2-7

CDR3 protein: CASSLAGNRARGNEQFF
CDR3 DNA: TGTGCCAGCAGCTTAGCTGGAAACAGGGCCCGGGGTAATGAGCAGTTCTTC
V gene: TRBV11-3
clone size: .
D gene: .
J gene: TRBJ2-1

CDR3 protein: CAISGAVNSPLHF
CDR3 DNA: TGTGCCATCAGTGGGGCAGTTAATTCACCCCTCCACTTT
V gene: TRBV10-3
clone size: .
D gene: .
J gene: TRBJ1-6

CDR3 protein: CASSARTGSTDTQYF
CDR3 DNA: TGTGCCAGCAGCGCACGGACAGGGAGCACAGATACGCAGTATTTT
V gene: TRBV7-3
clone size: large
D gene: TRBD1
J gene: TRBJ2-3

CDR3 protein: CASSYRAGRLKTQYF
CDR3 DNA: TGTGCCAGCAGTTACAGGGCCGGGAGGCTGAAGACCCAGTACTTC
V gene: TRBV6-2/TRBV6-3
clone size: .
D gene: TRBD2
J gene: TRBJ2-5

CDR3 protein: CSVLQGNTEAFF
CDR3 DNA: TGCAGCGTGCTACAGGGTAACACTGAAGCTTTCTTT
V gene: TRBV29-1
clone size: .
D gene: .
J gene: TRBJ1-1

CDR3 protein: CATSQVNNEQFF
CDR3 DNA: TGTGCCACCAGTCAGGTGAACAATGAGCAGTTCTTC
V gene: TRBV24-1
clone size: .
D gene: .
J gene: TRBJ2-1

CDR3 protein: CASSVAPGTGGSGNTIYF
CDR3 DNA: TGTGCCAGCAGCGTAGCTCCGGGGACAGGGGGCTCTGGAAACACCATATATTTT
V gene: TRBV9
clone size: .
D gene: TRBD1
J gene: TRBJ1-3

CDR3 protein: CASSIDLGTGRGGGYTF
CDR3 DNA: TGTGCCAGTAGTATAGATCTCGGGACAGGGAGAGGAGGTGGCTACACCTTC
V gene: TRBV19
clone size: .
D gene: TRBD1
J gene: TRBJ1-2

CDR3 protein: CASSQGRGRRQETQYF
CDR3 DNA: TGCGCCAGCAGCCAAGGCAGGGGGCGACGCCAAGAGACCCAGTACTTC
V gene: TRBV4-3
clone size: medium-sized
D gene: TRBD1
J gene: TRBJ2-5

CDR3 protein: CSASALETGASYEQYF
CDR3 DNA: TGCAGTGCTAGTGCCTTGGAAACGGGGGCCTCCTACGAGCAGTACTTC
V gene: TRBV20-1
clone size: few
D gene: .
J gene: TRBJ2-7

CDR3 protein: CASSSGSGGNQPQHF
CDR3 DNA: TGTGCCAGCAGTTCCGGCAGCGGCGGGAATCAGCCCCAGCATTTT
V gene: TRBV28
clone size: .
D gene: .
J gene: TRBJ1-5

CDR3 protein: CASSRTGDNYGYTF
CDR3 DNA: TGTGCCAGCAGCCGGACAGGGGACAACTATGGCTACACCTTC
V gene: TRBV3-1/TRBV3-2
clone size: few
D gene: TRBD1
J gene: TRBJ1-2

CDR3 protein: CASSYTKDRGSYEQYF
CDR3 DNA: TGTGCCAGCAGTTACACCAAGGACAGGGGTTCCTACGAGCAGTACTTC
V gene: TRBV6-5
clone size: once
D gene: TRBD1
J gene: TRBJ2-7

CDR3 protein: CASSRSGTGFSGANVLTF
CDR3 DNA: TGTGCCAGCTCACGGTCCGGGACAGGGTTCTCTGGGGCCAACGTCCTGACTTTC
V gene: TRBV18
clone size: .
D gene: TRBD1
J gene: TRBJ2-6

CDR3 protein: CASSIGTLKGYTF
CDR3 DNA: TGTGCCAGTAGTATTGGGACCTTGAAGGGCTACACCTTC
V gene: TRBV19
clone size: .
D gene: .
J gene: TRBJ1-2

CDR3 protein: CASSPGPHSGANVLTF
CDR3 DNA: TGTGCCAGCTCACCAGGGCCCCACTCTGGGGCCAACGTCCTGACTTTC
V gene: TRBV18
clone size: .
D gene: .
J gene: TRBJ2-6

CDR3 protein: CASSLYGDSSPLHF
CDR3 DNA: TGTGCCAGCAGTTTATATGGGGATAGTTCACCCCTCCACTTT
V gene: TRBV27
clone size: once
D gene: .
J gene: TRBJ1-6